One sample yielded the 26 T cell receptor beta chains listed below, sequenced in a study of Graves' ophthalmopathy and Graves' hyperthyroidism. RNA served as the template for amplifying TCR beta CDR3 regions. RT-PCR was first run with HTBI primers, then multiplex PCR in a second round. TCRdb ran MiXCR on the multiplex PCR reads and lists one entry per CDR3 protein. The sample lists some 520,000 distinct CDR3 sequences; over 13% were seen once. Material for sequencing was blood. The receptors were gathered from a woman aged 25 to 45 with Graves' ophthalmopathy.

The V gene is TRBV28, the J gene TRBJ2-7; 8 bases agree with TRBD1. The V gene's germline CDR1 is MDHEN and CDR2 SYDVKM. The CDR3 loop spans 14 amino acids. V dropped 5 bases and J dropped 3; count of bases not matched to a gene: 6. CDR3 in DNA: TGTGCCAGCAGTGGGGCAGGGGGCTACTACGAGCAGTACTTC. Its protein product is CASSGAGGYYEQYF.

The table lists this clonotype with many counts. This chain links TRBV29-1 with TRBJ1-2; perhaps TRBD1 as D (6 bases). The ends were cut back, 6 bases at V and 4 bases at J, with 24 bases in the middle. The CDR3 loop spans 16 amino acids. Germline lookup yields CDR1 SQVTM and CDR2 ANQGSEA. The CDR3 DNA reads as TGCAGCGTGCCTTCTTACCCCCCAGGGGCGAGCTATGGCTACACCTTC. This sequence encodes CSVPSYPPGASYGYTF.

The chain combines TRBV12-3 or TRBV12-4 with TRBJ1-3; 8 nucleotides line up with TRBD1. There are 16 residues in the CDR3. V lost 8 bases, J lost 3 bases, and 12 bases stayed unmatched. This CDR3 is CASSTPGQADGNTIYF. DNA of the CDR3: TGTGCCAGCTCAACCCCGGGACAGGCAGATGGAAACACCATATATTTT.

This clonotype was counted many times. This sequence joins TRBV12-3 or TRBV12-4 and TRBJ2-2; TRBD1 agrees at 8 bases. J lost 2 bases, V lost 7 bases, and 6 bases had no gene match. CDR3 length equals 15 residues. CDR3 loop: CASIDGQGNTGELFF. The CDR3 DNA sequence: TGTGCCAGCATTGACGGACAGGGAAACACCGGGGAGCTGTTTTTT.

This clonotype showed up many times. The V gene is TRBV6-1, the J gene TRBJ1-5; TRBD1 aligns across 7 bases. Germline values: CDR1 MNHNS, CDR2 SASEGT. There are 16 residues in the CDR3. Trimming at V came to 6 bases and at J to 1 base, leaving 9 bases not matched to a gene. The chain's CDR3 is CASSRYEDRSNQPQHF. As DNA, the CDR3 is TGTGCCAGCAGCCGTTACGAGGACAGGAGCAATCAGCCCCAGCATTTT.

This clonotype was recorded many times. CDR3 protein: CASSIASSTPASHLQEVHEQYF. CDR3 bases: TGTGCCAGTAGTATAGCCTCGTCGACTCCCGCCTCACACTTACAGGAGGTCCACGAGCAGTACTTC. This chain uses TRBV19 with TRBJ2-7; D tentatively fits TRBD1 or TRBD2 (5 bases each). The ends were cut back, 1 base at V and 5 bases at J, with 36 bases in the middle. This CDR3 has 22 amino acids. Germline assignment: CDR1 LNHDA and CDR2 SQIVND (reference sequence).

This clonotype was seen repeatedly, ten times or more. The chain recombines TRBV24-1 with TRBJ1-2; D perhaps matches TRBD1 (5 bases). This CDR3 is built from 12 residues. V was shortened by 9 bases and J by 3 bases, with 10 bases between the two germline ends. Germline CDR1 and CDR2: KGHDR and SFDVKD. The CDR3 loop reads CATRGHDYGYTF. The CDR3, as DNA: TGTGCCACCCGAGGACATGACTATGGCTACACCTTC.

This clonotype was seen at least ten times. The gene calls are TRBV9 and TRBJ2-2, with D possibly TRBD2 on 5 matching bases. Between the trimmed V and J ends, which lost 7 bases and 5 bases, there was a span of 12 bases. The CDR3 contains 13 residues. The germline CDR1 and CDR2 sequences are SGDLS and YYNGEE. The CDR3, as DNA: TGTGCCAGCGGGGATCGAGGGACCGGGGAGCTGTTTTTT. Its protein product is CASGDRGTGELFF. Combining the CDR3 with reference TRBV9 and TRBJ2-2 gives the whole variable domain DSGVTQTPKHLITATGQRVTLRCSPRSGDLSVYWYQQSLDQGLQFLIQYYNGEERAKGNILERFSAQQFPDLHSELNLSSLELGDSALYFCASGDRGTGELFFGEGSRLTVL.

This clonotype came up many times. J is TRBJ1-1 and V is TRBV10-3; 9 bases are a match to TRBD1. Germline CDR1 reads ENHRY; CDR2 reads SYGVKD. This CDR3 is built from 14 residues. Losses at the gene ends were 5 bases for V and 1 base for J; bases not matched to a gene: 2. This CDR3 is CAISRTGENTEAFF. In DNA form, the CDR3 reads TGTGCCATCAGTCGGACAGGGGAGAACACTGAAGCTTTCTTT.

The sample holds a few counts of this clonotype. The chain combines TRBV7-2 with TRBJ1-3; D call uncertain. The CDR3 is 16 residues long. Germline V gene sequence: CDR1 SGHTA, CDR2 FQGNSA. The V end was cut by 0 bases, the J end by 4 bases, with 13 bases between. CDR3 region: CASSLAGPGAGNTIYF. The CDR3 DNA reads TGTGCCAGCAGCTTAGCTGGGCCGGGCGCGGGAAACACCATATATTTT.

The sample holds many counts of this clonotype. This chain joins TRBV20-1 and TRBJ2-5; perhaps TRBD1 as D (5 bases). CDR1 is DFQATT and CDR2 is SNEGSKA in the germline V gene (reference sequence). The length of the CDR3 is 13 residues. The V gene lost 6 bases and the J gene lost 5 bases, with 16 bases spanning the gap. This CDR3 is CSAHSQGGETQYF. The DNA for the CDR3 is TGCAGTGCCCATTCCCAGGGCGGTGAGACCCAGTACTTC.

This clonotype was seen repeatedly, ten times or more. The chain combines TRBV20-1 with TRBJ2-5; 10 bases align to TRBD1. The CDR3 covers 16 residues. Unmatched junction bases numbered 6, after V lost 0 bases and J lost 2 bases. Germline CDR1 is DFQATT and CDR2 is SNEGSKA (reference sequence). The CDR3: CSARDPGTGDQETQYF. DNA of the CDR3: TGCAGTGCTAGAGATCCAGGGACAGGGGATCAAGAGACCCAGTACTTC.

This clonotype was counted ten times or more. In DNA form, the CDR3 reads TGTGCCAGCAGTTTACTCGGACAGAGCTCCTACGAGCAGTACTTC. It yields the protein CASSLLGQSSYEQYF. The chain is built from TRBV27 and TRBJ2-7, with TRBD1 as a possible D gene (6 bases). CDR1 and CDR2 (germline): MNHEY, SMNVEV (reference sequence). Trimming took 2 bases from V and 0 from J, leaving 11 bases between them. There are 15 residues in the CDR3.

This clonotype came up many times. The chain combines TRBV27 with TRBJ2-7; tentative D call: TRBD2 (5 bases). CDR1 and CDR2 from the germline V gene are MNHEY and SMNVEV (reference sequence). This CDR3 is built from 14 residues. Trimming stripped 3 bases from V and 6 bases from J, with 15 bases between. The CDR3, as DNA: TGTGCCAGCAGTTTGTCCGATCTGGGAGTCGAGCAGTACTTC. Translating gives CASSLSDLGVEQYF.

This sequence joins TRBV3-1 and TRBJ1-1; 7 bases line up with TRBD1. V lost 4 bases to trimming and J lost 4 bases; unmatched junction nucleotides: 9. The CDR3 is 15 amino acids. Germline CDR1 is LGHDT and CDR2 is YNNKEL (reference sequence). The CDR3 loop reads CASSRYDRGPTEAFF. The CDR3 DNA sequence: TGTGCCAGCAGCCGTTATGATAGGGGGCCCACTGAAGCTTTCTTT.

This clonotype has at least ten counts. This chain links TRBV6-4 with TRBJ2-2; D might be TRBD2 (6 bases). The CDR3 consists of 19 residues. Germline CDR1 and CDR2: MRHNA and SNTAGT. V was shortened by 7 bases and J by 0 bases, with 24 bases between the two germline ends. DNA for the CDR3: TGTGCCAGCAACCGACGCGGAGGGGTCCCTCACCCGAACACCGGGGAGCTGTTTTTT. It codes for CASNRRGGVPHPNTGELFF.

This chain links TRBV11-2 with TRBJ1-1; 10 bases agree with TRBD1. CDR1 and CDR2 from the germline V gene are SGHAT and FQNNGV. The junction had 9 bases not matched to a gene; V was cut back by 5 bases and J by 3 bases. The CDR3 extends over 16 amino acids. CDR3 protein: CASSPGTGVYDTEAFF. The CDR3 bases are TGTGCCAGCAGCCCCGGGACAGGGGTGTATGACACTGAAGCTTTCTTT. Combining the CDR3 with reference TRBV11-2 and TRBJ1-1 gives the whole variable domain EAGVAQSPRYKIIEKRQSVAFWCNPISGHATLYWYQQILGQGPKLLIQFQNNGVVDDSQLPKDRFSAERLKGVDSTLKIQPAKLEDSAVYLCASSPGTGVYDTEAFFGQGTRLTVV.

This clonotype has only a few counts. The gene calls are TRBV30 and TRBJ1-2, with D unclear. Germline V gives CDR1 GTSNPN, CDR2 SVGIG (reference sequence). CDR3 length: 10 amino acids. The ends were cut back, 1 base at V and 4 bases at J, with 1 base in the middle. CDR3 in DNA: TGTGCCTGGAGTGGCTATGGCTACACCTTC. Its translation: CAWSGYGYTF.

At least ten counts were recorded for this clonotype. This chain connects TRBV12-3 or TRBV12-4 to TRBJ1-1; D unclear. The V and J ends lost 2 bases and 0 bases respectively, with 16 bases between them. The CDR3 covers 17 residues. CDR3 DNA: TGTGCCAGCAGTTTAAAAGTAAGGGTGAGAATGAACACTGAAGCTTTCTTT. It codes for CASSLKVRVRMNTEAFF.

The chain has TRBV10-3 and TRBJ1-2; D gene ambiguous. Germline V gene sequence: CDR1 ENHRY, CDR2 SYGVKD. V lost 6 bases and J lost 6, with 14 bases in between. The CDR3 extends over 13 amino acids. Here the CDR3 reads CAISPGREDGYTF. The CDR3 DNA is TGTGCCATCAGCCCGGGGAGGGAGGATGGCTACACCTTC.

This clonotype was detected many times. This sequence joins TRBV6-1 and TRBJ2-7, with D hard to call. The germline V gene encodes CDR1 MNHNS and CDR2 SASEGT. The CDR3 is 14 amino acids. V was clipped by 6 bases and J by 0 bases, with 12 bases between them. CDR3 bases: TGTGCCAGCAGACGTGAGACATTCTCCTACGAGCAGTACTTC. It codes for CASRRETFSYEQYF.

This clonotype was seen only a few times. The chain uses TRBV13 and TRBJ2-7; D is uncertain. With 0 bases removed from V and 4 bases from J, the gap between germline ends came to 16 bases. This CDR3 has 16 residues. In germline, CDR1 is PRHDT, CDR2 FYEKMQ (reference sequence). The CDR3 reads CASSLGRDPRFYEQYF. CDR3 coding DNA: TGTGCCAGCAGCTTAGGAAGGGATCCTCGGTTTTACGAGCAGTACTTC. The entire variable domain, with the rest obtained from reference TRBV13 and TRBJ2-7, is as follows: AAGVIQSPRHLIKEKRETATLKCYPIPRHDTVYWYQQGPGQDPQFLISFYEKMQSDKGSIPDRFSAQQFSDYHSELNMSSLELGDSALYFCASSLGRDPRFYEQYFGPGTRLTVT.

This clonotype appeared many times. The rearrangement joins TRBV28 to TRBJ1-2; D remains ambiguous. Germline CDR1 reads MDHEN; CDR2 reads SYDVKM. The CDR3 covers 13 residues. Between the trimmed V and J ends, which lost 8 bases and 5 bases, there was a span of 15 bases. The CDR3 reads CASSGSLPYGYTF. The CDR3 DNA reads as TGTGCCAGCTCAGGATCTTTACCATATGGCTACACCTTC.

The sample holds many counts of this clonotype. The V gene is TRBV6-1, the J gene TRBJ1-2; D gene ambiguous. Trimming pared 6 bases from V and 8 bases from J, leaving 16 bases between. Germline V gene sequence: CDR1 MNHNS, CDR2 SASEGT. CDR3 length equals 13 residues. The CDR3 is CASSADEYGGYTF. The CDR3 DNA sequence: TGTGCCAGCAGCGCAGACGAGTACGGCGGCTACACCTTC.

This clonotype came up many times. This chain joins TRBV6-5 and TRBJ2-7; perhaps TRBD2 as D (6 bases). The CDR3 totals 14 residues. Trimming stripped 5 bases from V and 3 bases from J, with 14 bases between. Looked up from germline, CDR1 is MNHEY and CDR2 is SVGAGI. CDR3 sequence reads: CASSTSGGYYEQYF. The CDR3 coding sequence is TGTGCCAGCAGTACCTCCGGGGGATACTACGAGCAGTACTTC.

This clonotype was counted at least ten times. This rearrangement joins TRBV20-1 to TRBJ1-5, with no clear D. Looked up from germline, CDR1 is DFQATT and CDR2 is SNEGSKA (reference sequence). This CDR3 is 14 amino acids long. V lost 6 bases and J 4 bases, leaving 16 bases between the germline ends. The CDR3 DNA reads as TGCAGTGCCTTACTCGGACCCGGAAATCAGCCCCAGCATTTT. This encodes CSALLGPGNQPQHF.